This TCR beta chain was retrieved from a study of blood T cells in healthy people across ages. For the study at large: Capture by template switching was about one barcoded beta molecule per two T cells.

Using a J-beta primer mix together with a sample-barcoded 5' primer, a second PCR was run for roughly 6 to 11 cycles. A minimum of 3 million CDR3-containing paired-end reads was obtained for each sample. TCRdb itself ran the 5' RACE reads through MiXCR, one entry per CDR3 protein. Counted here are under 800,000 distinct CDR3 sequences, 21% occurring once; the ten biggest clones make up roughly 3.7%. Regarding this clonotype: Its antigen is as yet unknown.

Study-level findings and limits: Naive CD4+ cells and diversity were both higher in long-lived donors than in aged donors. Shifts in expanded clonotypes may have been confounded by donor CMV status, which was unknown.

Germline CDR1 is SNHLY and CDR2 is FYNNEI. This CDR3 comprises 15 residues. V lost 6 bases, J lost 9 bases, and 21 bases lay in between. This receptor was taken from a man in his 70s in good health. The rearrangement joins TRBV2 to TRBJ2-1; tentative D call: TRBD1 (6 bases). The sequenced material came from blood. CDR3: CASRHGQPSVSEQFF. CDR3 DNA: TGTGCCAGCAGACATGGACAGCCCTCGGTGAGTGAGCAGTTCTTC.